The clone carrying this T cell receptor beta chain occurred many times. CDR1 is SGHRS and CDR2 is YFSETQ in the germline V gene. Trimming cost V 1 base and J 8 bases; bases outside gene matches: 7. The CDR3 runs 16 residues. Employing constant-segment primers, 5'RACE generated TCR alpha and TCR beta cDNA libraries bearing sample barcodes and UMIs. MiXCR, run by TCRdb on the 5' RACE reads, gives a single entry per CDR3 protein. The data show some 300,000 distinct CDR3 sequences, with roughly a fifth seen just once and under 25% held by the top ten. This sample was included in a study of T-cell memory formation after mild COVID-19.

The clonotype was recovered from a man in his late teens or twenties who had mild COVID-19 (a few samples of this study predate the infection). Cell type and time point are not known. The sequenced sample was PBMCs or a T cell subset sorted from them (not recorded which). The J gene is TRBJ2-3, the V gene TRBV5-1, with 13 bases lining up with TRBD2. CDR3 sequence reads: CASSLYTSGGAITQYF. Written as DNA, the CDR3 is TGCGCCAGCAGCTTGTATACTAGCGGGGGGGCAATTACGCAGTATTTT.